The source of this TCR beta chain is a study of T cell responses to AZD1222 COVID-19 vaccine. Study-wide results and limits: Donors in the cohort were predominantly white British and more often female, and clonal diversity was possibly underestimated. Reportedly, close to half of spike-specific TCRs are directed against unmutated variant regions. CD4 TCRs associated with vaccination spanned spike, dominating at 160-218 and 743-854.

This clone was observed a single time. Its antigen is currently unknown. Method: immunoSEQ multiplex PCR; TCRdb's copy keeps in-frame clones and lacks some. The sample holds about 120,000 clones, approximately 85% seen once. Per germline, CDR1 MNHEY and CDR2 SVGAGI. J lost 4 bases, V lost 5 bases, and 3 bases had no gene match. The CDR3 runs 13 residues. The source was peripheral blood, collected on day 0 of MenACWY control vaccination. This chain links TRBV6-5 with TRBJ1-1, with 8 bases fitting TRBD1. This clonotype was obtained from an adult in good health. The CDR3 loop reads CASSIDRGTEAFF. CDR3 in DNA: TGTGCCAGCAGTATCGACAGGGGCACTGAAGCTTTCTTT.